Listed below are T cell receptor beta chains from one sample, sequenced in a study of blood T cells in healthy people across ages. MiXCR was run by TCRdb on the 5' RACE reads, yielding one entry per CDR3 protein. The top ten clones hold under 15% of a sample with roughly 900,000 distinct CDR3 sequences, roughly 50% of them seen once. The specimen was blood. The receptors here all came from a man aged 25 to 40 in good health. CDR3s include the opening cysteine and the closing phenylalanine or tryptophan. Each record gives: D gene, J gene, clone size, V gene, CDR3 protein, CDR3 DNA. A D gene is named only where the DNA matches it firmly. Only some rows state a clone size, as once, few, many or a class for expanded clones.

d_call: TRBD1; j_call: TRBJ2-7; clone_size: medium-sized; v_call: TRBV20-1; cdr3_aa: CSARTGAYEQYF; cdr3_nt: TGCAGTGCTAGGACAGGGGCCTACGAGCAGTACTTC
d_call: -; j_call: TRBJ1-1; clone_size: -; v_call: TRBV7-9; cdr3_aa: CASSLALSEAFF; cdr3_nt: TGTGCCAGCAGCTTAGCTTTGTCCGAAGCTTTCTTT
d_call: -; j_call: TRBJ1-2; clone_size: -; v_call: TRBV7-2; cdr3_aa: CTSSLPTADGYTF; cdr3_nt: TGTACCAGCAGCTTACCGACAGCCGATGGCTACACCTTC
d_call: TRBD1; j_call: TRBJ1-6; clone_size: -; v_call: TRBV7-9; cdr3_aa: CASSRSGTGINPPLHF; cdr3_nt: TGTGCCAGCAGCCGGTCGGGGACAGGGATCAATCCACCCCTCCACTTT
d_call: -; j_call: TRBJ1-1; clone_size: -; v_call: TRBV10-3; cdr3_aa: CASSQGVLEAFF; cdr3_nt: TGTGCCAGCTCACAGGGAGTCCTTGAAGCTTTCTTT
d_call: -; j_call: TRBJ1-5; clone_size: -; v_call: TRBV29-1; cdr3_aa: CSVEVGGRQPQHF; cdr3_nt: TGCAGCGTTGAAGTAGGGGGTAGGCAGCCCCAGCATTTT
d_call: -; j_call: TRBJ2-3; clone_size: -; v_call: TRBV7-2; cdr3_aa: CASSPAPAVTDTQYF; cdr3_nt: TGTGCCAGCAGCCCCGCCCCGGCAGTAACAGATACGCAGTATTTT
d_call: -; j_call: TRBJ2-5; clone_size: -; v_call: TRBV7-2; cdr3_aa: CASSKNGNQETQYF; cdr3_nt: TGTGCCAGCAGTAAAAACGGGAACCAAGAGACCCAGTACTTC
d_call: TRBD2; j_call: TRBJ2-5; clone_size: -; v_call: TRBV7-9; cdr3_aa: CASSLTSGIQETQYF; cdr3_nt: TGTGCCAGCAGCCTTACTAGCGGTATCCAAGAGACCCAGTACTTC
d_call: -; j_call: TRBJ2-1; clone_size: -; v_call: TRBV20-1; cdr3_aa: CSATGRISYNEQFF; cdr3_nt: TGCAGTGCCACAGGGCGGATCTCCTACAATGAGCAGTTCTTC
d_call: -; j_call: TRBJ2-6; clone_size: -; v_call: TRBV14; cdr3_aa: CASSPSHLSGANVLTF; cdr3_nt: TGTGCCAGCAGCCCTTCCCACCTCTCTGGGGCCAACGTCCTGACTTTC
d_call: -; j_call: TRBJ2-7; clone_size: -; v_call: TRBV9; cdr3_aa: CASSVAAEPYERYF; cdr3_nt: TGTGCCAGCAGCGTAGCCGCAGAACCCTACGAGCGGTACTTC
d_call: -; j_call: TRBJ2-1; clone_size: -; v_call: TRBV12-3/TRBV12-4; cdr3_aa: CASSSFRNSYNEQFF; cdr3_nt: TGTGCCAGCAGTTCGTTTAGGAACTCCTACAATGAGCAGTTCTTC
d_call: TRBD1; j_call: TRBJ1-6; clone_size: -; v_call: TRBV7-2; cdr3_aa: CASSFGTGVFRGPLHF; cdr3_nt: TGTGCCAGCAGCTTCGGGACAGGGGTTTTTAGAGGTCCCCTCCACTTT
d_call: -; j_call: TRBJ1-1; clone_size: -; v_call: TRBV29-1; cdr3_aa: CSGSRGLRAEAFF; cdr3_nt: TGCAGCGGGAGTAGGGGGTTGCGGGCTGAAGCTTTCTTT
d_call: -; j_call: TRBJ2-1; clone_size: few; v_call: TRBV7-2; cdr3_aa: CASSPSGSINEQFF; cdr3_nt: TGTGCCAGCAGCCCAAGCGGGTCCATCAATGAGCAGTTCTTC
d_call: TRBD1; j_call: TRBJ2-3; clone_size: -; v_call: TRBV29-1; cdr3_aa: CSVLGSGTGTDTQYF; cdr3_nt: TGCAGCGTGCTGGGATCCGGGACAGGCACAGATACGCAGTATTTT
d_call: -; j_call: TRBJ2-1; clone_size: -; v_call: TRBV7-7; cdr3_aa: CASSFRRDGAYNEQFF; cdr3_nt: TGTGCTAGCAGCTTTCGGAGGGATGGGGCCTACAATGAGCAGTTCTTC
d_call: TRBD1; j_call: TRBJ1-2; clone_size: -; v_call: TRBV12-3/TRBV12-4; cdr3_aa: CASRPTGVPYGYTF; cdr3_nt: TGTGCCAGCAGGCCGACAGGGGTCCCCTATGGCTACACCTTC
d_call: TRBD2; j_call: TRBJ2-3; clone_size: -; v_call: TRBV7-2; cdr3_aa: CASGISIGGAEDTQYF; cdr3_nt: TGTGCCAGCGGTATTTCGATCGGGGGGGCAGAAGATACGCAGTATTTT
d_call: TRBD1; j_call: TRBJ2-7; clone_size: once; v_call: TRBV28; cdr3_aa: CASSGRDRVSYEQYF; cdr3_nt: TGTGCCAGCAGTGGCCGGGACAGGGTTTCCTACGAGCAGTACTTC
d_call: -; j_call: TRBJ1-1; clone_size: few; v_call: TRBV7-2; cdr3_aa: CASSFRVRTEAFF; cdr3_nt: TGTGCCAGCAGCTTCAGGGTTCGGACTGAAGCTTTCTTT
d_call: TRBD2; j_call: TRBJ2-3; clone_size: many; v_call: TRBV4-3; cdr3_aa: CASSQRLAGGSPADTQYF; cdr3_nt: TGCGCCAGCAGCCAAAGACTAGCGGGGGGGTCCCCGGCAGATACGCAGTATTTT
d_call: TRBD1; j_call: TRBJ2-5; clone_size: -; v_call: TRBV12-3/TRBV12-4; cdr3_aa: CASSQWDRGSYNEQYF; cdr3_nt: TGTGCCAGCAGTCAGTGGGACAGGGGATCTTACAATGAGCAGTACTTC
d_call: TRBD2; j_call: TRBJ2-7; clone_size: -; v_call: TRBV7-9; cdr3_aa: CASSFASGGPYEQYF; cdr3_nt: TGTGCCAGCAGCTTCGCTAGCGGGGGGCCATACGAGCAGTACTTC
d_call: -; j_call: TRBJ1-2; clone_size: once; v_call: TRBV6-5; cdr3_aa: CASSYQSRAGYTF; cdr3_nt: TGTGCCAGCAGTTACCAGAGCCGCGCAGGCTACACCTTC
d_call: -; j_call: TRBJ2-1; clone_size: -; v_call: TRBV7-2; cdr3_aa: CASSFRGALWNEQFF; cdr3_nt: TGTGCCAGCAGCTTTAGGGGGGCCCTCTGGAATGAGCAGTTCTTC
d_call: -; j_call: TRBJ2-3; clone_size: -; v_call: TRBV29-1; cdr3_aa: CSVEGALGDTQYF; cdr3_nt: TGCAGCGTTGAAGGGGCGCTCGGAGATACGCAGTATTTT
d_call: TRBD2; j_call: TRBJ2-3; clone_size: -; v_call: TRBV6-1; cdr3_aa: CASSEVLLAGTDTQYF; cdr3_nt: TGTGCCAGCAGTGAAGTGCTACTAGCGGGTACAGATACGCAGTATTTT
d_call: TRBD2; j_call: TRBJ2-1; clone_size: -; v_call: TRBV3-1; cdr3_aa: CASSQDSAGGYEQFF; cdr3_nt: TGTGCCAGCAGCCAAGACTCGGCGGGGGGGTATGAGCAGTTCTTC
d_call: -; j_call: TRBJ2-5; clone_size: -; v_call: TRBV24-1; cdr3_aa: CATSDLANQETQYF; cdr3_nt: TGTGCCACCAGTGATTTAGCTAACCAAGAGACCCAGTACTTC
d_call: TRBD2; j_call: TRBJ2-5; clone_size: -; v_call: TRBV9; cdr3_aa: CASSVEPAGVETQYF; cdr3_nt: TGTGCCAGCAGCGTAGAACCAGCGGGGGTGGAGACCCAGTACTTC